This T cell receptor beta chain came from a study of prognosis after radiotherapy for stage I lung cancer. Overall study context: Patients with stage I non-small cell lung cancer joined the study from April 2018 through January 2019.

This clonotype occurred many times. TCR beta CDR3 amplification from genomic DNA was performed by two-round multiplex PCR. The use of primers specific to each TRBV and TRBJ gene characterized first-round PCR. TCRdb ran MiXCR on the multiplex PCR reads and lists one entry per CDR3 protein. The data contain approximately 20,000 distinct CDR3 sequences, roughly 45% of them singletons. Germline V gene lookup returns CDR1 SGDLS and CDR2 YYNGEE. This CDR3 contains 15 residues. V was pared by 4 bases and J by 4 bases, with 17 bases between. V and J are TRBV9 and TRBJ1-2; maybe TRBD1 (5 bases). This specimen was PBMCs, taken before or after stereotactic body radiation therapy (not recorded which). This TCR came from a donor over 45 with non-small cell lung cancer. Here the CDR3 reads CASSPLPRDSYGYTF. CDR3 bases: TGTGCCAGCAGCCCGCTCCCTAGAGACAGCTATGGCTACACCTTC.